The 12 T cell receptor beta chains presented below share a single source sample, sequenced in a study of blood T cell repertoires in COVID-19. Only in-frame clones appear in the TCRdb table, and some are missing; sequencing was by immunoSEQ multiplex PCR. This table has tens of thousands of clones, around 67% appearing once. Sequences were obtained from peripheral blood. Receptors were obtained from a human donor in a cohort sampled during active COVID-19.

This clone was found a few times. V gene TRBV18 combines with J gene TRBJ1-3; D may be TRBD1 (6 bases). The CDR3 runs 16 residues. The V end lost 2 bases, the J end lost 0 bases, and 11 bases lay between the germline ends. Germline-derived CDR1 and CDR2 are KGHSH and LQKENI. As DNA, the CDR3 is TGTGCCAGCTCACCATCGGGCAGGGGCTCTGGAAACACCATATATTTT. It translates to CASSPSGRGSGNTIYF. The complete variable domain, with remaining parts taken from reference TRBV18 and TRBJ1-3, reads NAGVMQNPRHLVRRRGQEARLRCSPMKGHSHVYWYRQLPEEGLKFMVYLQKENIIDESGMPKERFSAEFPKEGPSILRIQQVVRGDSAAYFCASSPSGRGSGNTIYFGEGSWLTVV.

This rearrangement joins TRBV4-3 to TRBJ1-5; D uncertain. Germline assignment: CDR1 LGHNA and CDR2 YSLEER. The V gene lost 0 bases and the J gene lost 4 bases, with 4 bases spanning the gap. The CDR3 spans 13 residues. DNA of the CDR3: TGCGCCAGCAGCCAAGATCCAAATCAGCCCCAGCATTTT. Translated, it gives CASSQDPNQPQHF.

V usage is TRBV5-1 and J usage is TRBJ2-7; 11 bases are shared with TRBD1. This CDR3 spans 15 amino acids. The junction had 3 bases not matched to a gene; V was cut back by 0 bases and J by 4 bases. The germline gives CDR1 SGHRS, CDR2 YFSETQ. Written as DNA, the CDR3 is TGCGCCAGCAGCTTGGAGGGGACAGGGGGATACGAGCAGTACTTC. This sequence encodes CASSLEGTGGYEQYF.

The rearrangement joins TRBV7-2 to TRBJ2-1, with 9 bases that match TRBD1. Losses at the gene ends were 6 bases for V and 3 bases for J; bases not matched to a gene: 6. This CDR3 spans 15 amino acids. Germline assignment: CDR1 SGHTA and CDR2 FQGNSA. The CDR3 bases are TGTGCCAGCAGTCTACAGGGGGCAGGCTACAATGAGCAGTTCTTC. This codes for CASSLQGAGYNEQFF. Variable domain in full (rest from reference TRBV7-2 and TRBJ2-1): GAGVSQSPSNKVTEKGKDVELRCDPISGHTALYWYRQSLGQGLEFLIYFQGNSAPDKSGLPSDRFSAERTGGSVSTLTIQRTQQEDSAVYLCASSLQGAGYNEQFFGPGTRLTVL.

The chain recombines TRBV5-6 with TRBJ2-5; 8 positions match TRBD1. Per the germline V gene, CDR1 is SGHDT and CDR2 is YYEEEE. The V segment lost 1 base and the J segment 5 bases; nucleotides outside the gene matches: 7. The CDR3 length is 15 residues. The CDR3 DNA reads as TGTGCCAGCAGCTTGTCTCAGGGGGCTTGGGAGACCCAGTACTTC. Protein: CASSLSQGAWETQYF.

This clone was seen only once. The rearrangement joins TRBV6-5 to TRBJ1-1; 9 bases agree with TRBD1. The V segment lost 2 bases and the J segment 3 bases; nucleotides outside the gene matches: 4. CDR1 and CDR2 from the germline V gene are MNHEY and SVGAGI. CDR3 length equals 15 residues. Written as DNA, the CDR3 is TGTGCCAGCAGTTACCCGGGACAGGGTGACACTGAAGCTTTCTTT. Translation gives CASSYPGQGDTEAFF.

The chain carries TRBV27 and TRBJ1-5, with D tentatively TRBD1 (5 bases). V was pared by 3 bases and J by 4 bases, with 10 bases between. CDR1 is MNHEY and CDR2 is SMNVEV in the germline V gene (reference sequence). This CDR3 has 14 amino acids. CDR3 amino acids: CASSFGQGNQPQHF. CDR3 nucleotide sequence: TGTGCCAGCAGTTTCGGGCAGGGAAATCAGCCCCAGCATTTT.

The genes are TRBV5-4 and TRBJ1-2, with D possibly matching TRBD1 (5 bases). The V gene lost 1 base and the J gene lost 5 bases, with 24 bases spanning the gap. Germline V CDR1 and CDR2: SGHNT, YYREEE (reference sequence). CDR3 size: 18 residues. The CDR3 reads CASSLTSLQTDGLYGYTF. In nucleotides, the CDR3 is TGTGCCAGCAGCTTGACCTCTTTACAGACAGACGGCCTGTATGGCTACACCTTC.

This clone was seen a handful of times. The CDR3 bases are TGTGCCTGGAGTGGGACAGGGACGCAGCCCCAGCATTTT. Protein: CAWSGTGTQPQHF. V gene TRBV30 combines with J gene TRBJ1-5, with TRBD1 identical over 8 bases. The ends lost 1 base at V and 7 bases at J; junction bases unmatched: 3. The CDR3 covers 13 residues. The V gene's germline CDR1 is GTSNPN and CDR2 SVGIG (reference sequence).

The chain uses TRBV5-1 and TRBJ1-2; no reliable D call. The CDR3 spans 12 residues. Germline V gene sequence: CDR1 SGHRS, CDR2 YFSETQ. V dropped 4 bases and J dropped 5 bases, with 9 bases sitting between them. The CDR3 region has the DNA TGCGCCAGCAGCGCGGAAGTGTATGGCTACACCTTC. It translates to CASSAEVYGYTF.

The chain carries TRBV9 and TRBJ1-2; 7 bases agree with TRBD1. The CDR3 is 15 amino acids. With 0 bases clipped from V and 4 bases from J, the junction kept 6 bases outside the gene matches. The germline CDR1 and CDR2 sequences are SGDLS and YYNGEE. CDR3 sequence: CASSVVDRAIYGYTF. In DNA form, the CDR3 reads TGTGCCAGCAGCGTAGTTGACAGGGCGATCTATGGCTACACCTTC.

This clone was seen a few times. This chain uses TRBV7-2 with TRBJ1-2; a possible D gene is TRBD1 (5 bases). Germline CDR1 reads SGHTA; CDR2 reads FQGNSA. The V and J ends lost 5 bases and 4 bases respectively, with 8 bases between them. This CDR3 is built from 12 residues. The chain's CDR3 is CASSPDIYGYTF. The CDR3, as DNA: TGTGCCAGCAGCCCGGACATCTATGGCTACACCTTC.